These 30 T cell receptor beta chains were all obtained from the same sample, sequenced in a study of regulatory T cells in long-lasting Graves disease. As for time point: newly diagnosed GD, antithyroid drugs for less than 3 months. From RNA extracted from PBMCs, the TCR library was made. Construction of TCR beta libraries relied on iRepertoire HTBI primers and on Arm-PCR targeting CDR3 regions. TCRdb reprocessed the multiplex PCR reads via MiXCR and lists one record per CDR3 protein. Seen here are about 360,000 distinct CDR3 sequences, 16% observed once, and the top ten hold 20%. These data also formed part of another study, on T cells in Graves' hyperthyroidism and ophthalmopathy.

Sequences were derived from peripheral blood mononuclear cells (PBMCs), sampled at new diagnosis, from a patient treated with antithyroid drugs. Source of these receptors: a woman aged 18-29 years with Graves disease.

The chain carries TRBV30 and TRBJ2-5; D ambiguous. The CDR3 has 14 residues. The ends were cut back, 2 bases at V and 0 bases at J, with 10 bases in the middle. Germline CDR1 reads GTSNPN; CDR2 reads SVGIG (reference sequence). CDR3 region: CAWSLRRYQETQYF. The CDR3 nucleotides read TGTGCCTGGAGTTTAAGACGGTACCAAGAGACCCAGTACTTC.

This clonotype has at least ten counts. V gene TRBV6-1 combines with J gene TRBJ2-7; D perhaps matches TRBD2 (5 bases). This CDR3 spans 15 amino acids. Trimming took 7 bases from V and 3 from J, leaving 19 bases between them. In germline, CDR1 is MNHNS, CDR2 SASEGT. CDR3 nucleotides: TGTGCCAGCAATAGCGCCCAGGCCATTGACTACGAGCAGTACTTC. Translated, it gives CASNSAQAIDYEQYF.

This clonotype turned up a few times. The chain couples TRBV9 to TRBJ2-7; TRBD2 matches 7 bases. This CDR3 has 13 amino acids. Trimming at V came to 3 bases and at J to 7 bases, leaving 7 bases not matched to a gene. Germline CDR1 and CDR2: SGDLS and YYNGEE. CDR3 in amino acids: CASSAVTGGEQYF. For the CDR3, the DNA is TGTGCCAGCAGCGCAGTGACGGGAGGAGAGCAGTACTTC.

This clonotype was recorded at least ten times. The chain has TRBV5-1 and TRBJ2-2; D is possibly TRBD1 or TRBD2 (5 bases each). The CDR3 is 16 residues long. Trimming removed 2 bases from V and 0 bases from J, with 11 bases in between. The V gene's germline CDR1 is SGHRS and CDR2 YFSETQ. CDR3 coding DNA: TGCGCCAGCAGCTTCGGGGCCGGGGCGAACACCGGGGAGCTGTTTTTT. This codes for CASSFGAGANTGELFF. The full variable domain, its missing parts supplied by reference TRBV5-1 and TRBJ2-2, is KAGVTQTPRYLIKTRGQQVTLSCSPISGHRSVSWYQQTPGQGLQFLFEYFSETQRNKGNFPGRFSGRQFSNSRSEMNVSTLELGDSALYLCASSFGAGANTGELFFGEGSRLTVL.

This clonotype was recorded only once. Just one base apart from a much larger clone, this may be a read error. CDR3 in DNA: TGTGCCAGCAGTTTAGTTGGGGCGGGAGTACCGAGGTACAATGAGCAGTTCTTC. It encodes CASSLVGAGVPRYNEQFF. This chain uses TRBV28 with TRBJ2-1; TRBD2 agrees at 7 bases. V dropped 2 bases and J dropped 4; count of bases not matched to a gene: 14. The germline gives CDR1 MDHEN, CDR2 SYDVKM. The length of the CDR3 is 18 residues.

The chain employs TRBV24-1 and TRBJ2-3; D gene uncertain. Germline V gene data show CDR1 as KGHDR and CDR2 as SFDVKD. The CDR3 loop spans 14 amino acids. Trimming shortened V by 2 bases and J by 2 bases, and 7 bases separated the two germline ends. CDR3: CATSDYINTDTQYF. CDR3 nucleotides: TGTGCCACCAGTGATTATATAAACACAGATACGCAGTATTTT.

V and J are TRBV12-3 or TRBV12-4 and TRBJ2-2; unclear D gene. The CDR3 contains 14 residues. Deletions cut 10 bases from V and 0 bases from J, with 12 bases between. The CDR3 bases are TGTGCCACCAAGAATCGCGCGAACACCGGGGAGCTGTTTTTT. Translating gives CATKNRANTGELFF.

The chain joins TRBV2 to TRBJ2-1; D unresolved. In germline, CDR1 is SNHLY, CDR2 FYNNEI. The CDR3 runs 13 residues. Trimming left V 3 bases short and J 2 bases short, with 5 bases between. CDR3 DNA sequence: TGTGCCAGCAGTGACTGGGCCTACAATGAGCAGTTCTTC. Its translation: CASSDWAYNEQFF.

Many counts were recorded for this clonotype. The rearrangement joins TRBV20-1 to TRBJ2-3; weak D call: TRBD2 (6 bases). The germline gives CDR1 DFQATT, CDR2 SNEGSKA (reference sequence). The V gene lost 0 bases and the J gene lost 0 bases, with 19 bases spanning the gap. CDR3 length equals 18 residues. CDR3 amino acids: CSARDRLRWRGSTDTQYF. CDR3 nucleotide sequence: TGCAGTGCTAGAGACCGCCTACGTTGGCGGGGCAGCACAGATACGCAGTATTTT.

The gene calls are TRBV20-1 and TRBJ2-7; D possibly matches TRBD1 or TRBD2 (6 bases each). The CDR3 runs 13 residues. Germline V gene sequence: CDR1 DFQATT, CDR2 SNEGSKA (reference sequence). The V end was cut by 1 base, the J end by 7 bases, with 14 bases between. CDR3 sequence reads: CSARGWGAKEQYF. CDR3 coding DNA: TGCAGTGCTAGAGGTTGGGGGGCCAAAGAGCAGTACTTC.

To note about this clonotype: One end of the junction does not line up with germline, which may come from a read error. The CDR3 nucleotides read TGTGCCAGCAGTATCGGGACAGGGGCCTACGAGCAGTACTTT. Amino acid sequence: CASSIGTGAYEQYF. The chain couples TRBV11-3 to TRBJ2-7; 10 nucleotides line up with TRBD1. Germline V gene lookup returns CDR1 SGHNT and CDR2 YENEEA. This CDR3 spans 14 amino acids.

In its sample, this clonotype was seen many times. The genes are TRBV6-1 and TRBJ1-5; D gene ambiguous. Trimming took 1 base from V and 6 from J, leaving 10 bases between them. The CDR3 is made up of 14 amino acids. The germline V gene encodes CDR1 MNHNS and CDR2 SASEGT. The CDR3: CASSEGVFRQPQHF. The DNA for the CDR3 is TGTGCCAGCAGTGAAGGTGTGTTCCGTCAGCCCCAGCATTTT.

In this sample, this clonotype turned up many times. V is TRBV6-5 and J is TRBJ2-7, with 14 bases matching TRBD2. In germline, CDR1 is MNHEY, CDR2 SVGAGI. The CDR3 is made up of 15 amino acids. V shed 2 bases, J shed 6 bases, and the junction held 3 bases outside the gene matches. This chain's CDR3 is CASSYPGLAGGEQYF. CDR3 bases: TGTGCCAGCAGTTACCCAGGACTAGCGGGGGGCGAGCAGTACTTC.

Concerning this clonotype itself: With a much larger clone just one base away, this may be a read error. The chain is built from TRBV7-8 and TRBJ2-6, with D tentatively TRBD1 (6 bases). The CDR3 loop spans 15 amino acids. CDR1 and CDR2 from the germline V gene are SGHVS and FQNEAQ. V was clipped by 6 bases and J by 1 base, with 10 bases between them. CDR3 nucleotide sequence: TGTGCCAGCAGTACACAGGGATCTGGGGCCAACGTCCTGACTTTC. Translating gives CASSTQGSGANVLTF.

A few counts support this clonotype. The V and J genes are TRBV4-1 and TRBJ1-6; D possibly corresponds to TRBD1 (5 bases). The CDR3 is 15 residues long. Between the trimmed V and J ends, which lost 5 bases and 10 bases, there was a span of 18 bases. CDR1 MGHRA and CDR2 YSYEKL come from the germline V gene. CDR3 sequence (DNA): TGCGCCAGCAGCGTCTCGGGGCAGGGCGGATCACCCCTCCACTTT. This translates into CASSVSGQGGSPLHF.

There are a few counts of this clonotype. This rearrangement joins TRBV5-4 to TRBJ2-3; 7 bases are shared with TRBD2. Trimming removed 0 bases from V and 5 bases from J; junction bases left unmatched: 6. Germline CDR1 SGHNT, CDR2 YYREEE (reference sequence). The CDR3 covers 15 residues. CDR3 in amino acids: CASSLARAGVDTQYF. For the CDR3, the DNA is TGTGCCAGCAGCTTGGCTCGGGCGGGGGTAGATACGCAGTATTTT.

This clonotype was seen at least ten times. CDR3 sequence (DNA): TGCGCCAGCAGCTTGGCCCGGGGTAGCGGAAGAGAGACCCAGTACTTC. Amino acids: CASSLARGSGRETQYF. The J gene is TRBJ2-5, the V gene TRBV5-1, with D perhaps matching TRBD2 (6 bases). Germline CDR1 SGHRS, CDR2 YFSETQ. Trimming shortened V by 0 bases and J by 4 bases, and 16 bases separated the two germline ends. The CDR3 length is 16 residues.

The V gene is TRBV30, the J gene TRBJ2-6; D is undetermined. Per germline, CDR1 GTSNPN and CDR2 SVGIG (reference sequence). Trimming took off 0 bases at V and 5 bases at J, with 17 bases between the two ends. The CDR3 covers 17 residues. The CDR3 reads CAWSVQQAPSWANVLTF. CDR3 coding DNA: TGTGCCTGGAGTGTACAGCAAGCCCCCAGCTGGGCCAACGTCCTGACTTTC.

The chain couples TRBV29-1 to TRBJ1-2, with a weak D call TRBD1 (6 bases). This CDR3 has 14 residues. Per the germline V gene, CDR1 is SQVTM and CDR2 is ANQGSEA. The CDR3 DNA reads TGCACCTCCGGGGGAGGGGGGCAAGGAAATGGCTACACCTTC. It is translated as CTSGGGGQGNGYTF.

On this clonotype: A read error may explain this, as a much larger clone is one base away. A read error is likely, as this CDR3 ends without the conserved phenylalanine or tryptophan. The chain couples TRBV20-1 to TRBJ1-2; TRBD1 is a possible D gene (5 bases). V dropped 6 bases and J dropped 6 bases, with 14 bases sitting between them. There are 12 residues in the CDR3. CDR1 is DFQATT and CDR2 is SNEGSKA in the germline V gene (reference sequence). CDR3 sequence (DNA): TGCAGTGCCCCGGGGGAAGCGGATGGCTACACCATC. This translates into CSAPGEADGYTI.

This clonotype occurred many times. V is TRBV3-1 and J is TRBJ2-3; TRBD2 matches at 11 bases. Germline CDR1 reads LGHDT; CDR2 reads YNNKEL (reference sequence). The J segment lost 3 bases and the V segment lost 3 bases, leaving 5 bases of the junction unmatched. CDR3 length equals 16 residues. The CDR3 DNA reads TGTGCCAGCAGCCAGACTAGCGGGGTGAGGACAGATACGCAGTATTTT. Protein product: CASSQTSGVRTDTQYF.

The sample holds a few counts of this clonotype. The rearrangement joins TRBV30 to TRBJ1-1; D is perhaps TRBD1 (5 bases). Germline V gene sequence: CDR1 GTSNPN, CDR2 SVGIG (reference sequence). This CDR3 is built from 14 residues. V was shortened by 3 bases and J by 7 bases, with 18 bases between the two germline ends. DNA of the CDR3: TGTGCCTGGAGGTTGGGGCAGCTCTCGGGTGAAGCTTTCTTT. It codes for CAWRLGQLSGEAFF.

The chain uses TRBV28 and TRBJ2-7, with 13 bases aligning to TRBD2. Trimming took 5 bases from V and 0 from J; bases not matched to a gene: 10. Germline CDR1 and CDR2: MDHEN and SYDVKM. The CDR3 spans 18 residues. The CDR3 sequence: CASSPLTSGRPDSYEQYF. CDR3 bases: TGTGCCAGCAGTCCCTTGACTAGCGGGAGGCCCGACTCCTACGAGCAGTACTTC.

CDR3 protein: CASMGLGGGDQPQHF. For the CDR3, the DNA is TGTGCCAGTATGGGGCTGGGGGGAGGGGATCAGCCCCAGCATTTT. The chain has TRBV19 and TRBJ1-5; D is possibly TRBD1 (5 bases). The CDR3 has 15 residues. V was shortened by 7 bases and J by 5 bases, with 18 bases between the two germline ends. Germline-derived CDR1 and CDR2 are LNHDA and SQIVND (reference sequence).

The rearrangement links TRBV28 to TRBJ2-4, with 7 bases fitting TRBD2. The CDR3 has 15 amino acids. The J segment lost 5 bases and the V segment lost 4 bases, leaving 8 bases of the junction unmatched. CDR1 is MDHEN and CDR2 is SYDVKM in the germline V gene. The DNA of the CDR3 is TGTGCCAGCAGTTCCCGGGCGGGGGTACAAAACATTCAGTACTTC. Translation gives CASSSRAGVQNIQYF.

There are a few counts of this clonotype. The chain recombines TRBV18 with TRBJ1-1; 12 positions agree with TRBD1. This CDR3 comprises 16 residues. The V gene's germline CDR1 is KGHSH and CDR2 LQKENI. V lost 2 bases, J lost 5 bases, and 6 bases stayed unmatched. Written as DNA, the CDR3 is TGTGCCAGCTCACCAGGGACAGGGGGCGCGAGAACTGAAGCTTTCTTT. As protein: CASSPGTGGARTEAFF.

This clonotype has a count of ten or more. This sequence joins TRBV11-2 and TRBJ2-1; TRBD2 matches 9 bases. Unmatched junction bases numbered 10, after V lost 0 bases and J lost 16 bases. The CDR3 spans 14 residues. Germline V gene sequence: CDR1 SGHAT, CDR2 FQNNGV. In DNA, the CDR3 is TGTGCCAGCAGCTTAGAAACATTAGCGGGAGAGTCCTTCTTC. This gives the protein CASSLETLAGESFF.

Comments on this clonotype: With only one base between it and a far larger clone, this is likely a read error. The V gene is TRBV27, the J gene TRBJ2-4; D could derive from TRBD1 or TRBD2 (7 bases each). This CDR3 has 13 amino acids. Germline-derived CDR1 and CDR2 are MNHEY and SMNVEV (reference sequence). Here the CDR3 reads CASSFPGGETQHF. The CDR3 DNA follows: TGTGCCAGCAGTTTCCCAGGGGGGGAGACCCAGCACTTC.

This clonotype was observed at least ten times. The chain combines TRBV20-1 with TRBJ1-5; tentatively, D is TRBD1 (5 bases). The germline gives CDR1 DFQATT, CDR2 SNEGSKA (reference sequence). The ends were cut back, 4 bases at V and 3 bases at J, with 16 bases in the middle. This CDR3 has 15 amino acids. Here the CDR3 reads CSAISGGADNQPQHF. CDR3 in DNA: TGCAGTGCTATATCGGGCGGGGCCGACAATCAGCCCCAGCATTTT.

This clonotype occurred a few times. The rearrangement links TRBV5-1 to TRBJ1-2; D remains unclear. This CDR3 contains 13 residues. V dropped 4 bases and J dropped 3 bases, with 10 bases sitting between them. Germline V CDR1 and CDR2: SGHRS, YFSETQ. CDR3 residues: CASSQSGDYGYTF. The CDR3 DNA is TGCGCCAGCAGCCAATCGGGTGACTATGGCTACACCTTC. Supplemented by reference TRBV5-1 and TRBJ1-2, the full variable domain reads KAGVTQTPRYLIKTRGQQVTLSCSPISGHRSVSWYQQTPGQGLQFLFEYFSETQRNKGNFPGRFSGRQFSNSRSEMNVSTLELGDSALYLCASSQSGDYGYTFGSGTRLTVV.